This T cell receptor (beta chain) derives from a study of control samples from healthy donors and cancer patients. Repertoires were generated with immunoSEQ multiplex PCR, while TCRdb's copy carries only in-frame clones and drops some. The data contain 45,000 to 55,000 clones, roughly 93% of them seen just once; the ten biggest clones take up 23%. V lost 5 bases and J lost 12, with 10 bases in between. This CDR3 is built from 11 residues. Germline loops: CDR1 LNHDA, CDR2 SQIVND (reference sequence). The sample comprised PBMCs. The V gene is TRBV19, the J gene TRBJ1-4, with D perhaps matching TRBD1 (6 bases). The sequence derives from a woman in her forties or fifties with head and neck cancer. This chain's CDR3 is CASSLRTELFF. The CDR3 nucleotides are TGTGCCAGTAGTCTCCGGACAGAACTGTTTTTT.